The sequence of this T cell receptor (beta chain) was determined in a study of CD8+ T cells in alopecia areata. CDR1 and CDR2 from the germline V gene are MNHEY and SVGAGI. V was clipped by 0 bases and J by 3 bases; unmatched bases: 4. The CDR3 consists of 16 residues. Worth noting for this clone: Its cognate antigen is unknown.

The study's findings and limits: Persistence during tofacitinib was seen for many expanded lesional clones in scalp and blood.

Isolated RNA was reverse transcribed into cDNA used as the sequencing template. The assay was immunoSEQ multiplex PCR, and TCRdb's table has in-frame clones only and misses some. The data show about 200,000 clones, about two fifths seen once. Treatment specified: oral pan-JAK inhibitor, 5-10 mg twice daily. The rearrangement uses TRBV6-5 and TRBJ2-3, with TRBD1 matching 9 bases. This specimen was CD4+ T cells sorted from blood, taken between weeks 30 and 35, from a patient treated with tofacitinib. This clonotype was sampled from a human donor with alopecia areata. The chain's CDR3 is CASSYSGQGTTDTQYF. CDR3 DNA: TGTGCCAGCAGTTACTCTGGACAGGGGACGACAGATACGCAGTATTTT.